The rows below give T cell receptor beta chains drawn from one sample of a study of a mutant IDH1 vaccine in newly diagnosed glioma. Their cognate antigens are unknown. TCRdb keeps only in-frame clones here, not all; method: immunoSEQ multiplex PCR. The sample lists some 51,000 clones, roughly 78% occurring once. The sequencing used PBMCs, collected from a glioma patient whose treatment included an IDH1 peptide vaccine. The receptor set was obtained from a man aged 45 to 65 with glioma. The CDR3 runs from the conserved cysteine through the conserved F or W. The D gene is left open where the match is weak. The size of a clone is reported for some rows only, either as once, few or many, or as a class for expanded clones.

d_gene: TRBD1
j_gene: TRBJ1-1
abundance: once
v_gene: TRBV14
CDR3aa: CASSHQGGGTEAFF
CDR3nt: TGTGCCAGCAGCCACCAGGGGGGTGGCACTGAAGCTTTCTTT

d_gene: .
j_gene: TRBJ1-1
abundance: .
v_gene: TRBV4-3
CDR3aa: CASSQSRGGNTEAFF
CDR3nt: TGCGCCAGCAGCCAGTCGAGAGGGGGGAACACTGAAGCTTTCTTT

d_gene: .
j_gene: TRBJ1-2
abundance: .
v_gene: TRBV5-1
CDR3aa: CASSSHPTANYGYTF
CDR3nt: TGCGCCAGCAGCTCCCACCCGACAGCTAACTATGGCTACACCTTC

d_gene: .
j_gene: TRBJ1-1
abundance: few
v_gene: TRBV18
CDR3aa: CASSPRVGTMNTEAFF
CDR3nt: TGTGCCAGCTCACCGCGAGTAGGGACCATGAACACTGAAGCTTTCTTT

d_gene: .
j_gene: TRBJ1-2
abundance: .
v_gene: TRBV2
CDR3aa: CASSEERQTGGYTF
CDR3nt: TGTGCCAGCAGTGAAGAGCGCCAGACGGGTGGCTACACCTTC

d_gene: .
j_gene: TRBJ2-1
abundance: once
v_gene: TRBV30
CDR3aa: CAWSVLATYNEQFF
CDR3nt: TGTGCCTGGAGTGTATTAGCCACCTACAATGAGCAGTTCTTC

d_gene: .
j_gene: TRBJ2-2
abundance: .
v_gene: TRBV9
CDR3aa: CASSRSGTHNTGELFF
CDR3nt: TGTGCCAGCAGCCGTAGTGGGACACATAACACCGGGGAGCTGTTTTTT

d_gene: .
j_gene: TRBJ1-3
abundance: .
v_gene: TRBV4-1
CDR3aa: CASSQDGWTGNTIYF
CDR3nt: TGCGCCAGCAGCCAAGATGGGTGGACTGGAAACACCATATATTTT

d_gene: TRBD1
j_gene: TRBJ2-7
abundance: .
v_gene: TRBV28
CDR3aa: CASDGWDRGIYEQYF
CDR3nt: TGTGCCAGTGACGGATGGGACAGGGGGATCTACGAGCAGTACTTC

d_gene: .
j_gene: TRBJ1-2
abundance: .
v_gene: TRBV30
CDR3aa: CAWSVLHPSYGYTF
CDR3nt: TGTGCCTGGAGTGTCCTACACCCCTCCTATGGCTACACCTTC

d_gene: TRBD1
j_gene: TRBJ1-5
abundance: .
v_gene: TRBV6-1
CDR3aa: CASRPTGNQPQHF
CDR3nt: TGTGCCAGCAGGCCGACAGGGAATCAGCCCCAGCATTTT

d_gene: .
j_gene: TRBJ2-1
abundance: few
v_gene: TRBV18
CDR3aa: CASSLTDGNEQFF
CDR3nt: TGTGCCAGCTCACTTACGGACGGAAATGAGCAGTTCTTC

d_gene: TRBD1
j_gene: TRBJ2-1
abundance: once
v_gene: TRBV30
CDR3aa: CAWSIPGQGSDEQFF
CDR3nt: TGTGCCTGGAGTATCCCCGGACAGGGGTCCGATGAGCAGTTCTTC

d_gene: .
j_gene: TRBJ1-1
abundance: once
v_gene: TRBV5-4
CDR3aa: CASSLGGGGTEAFF
CDR3nt: TGTGCCAGCAGCTTGGGGGGCGGTGGAACTGAAGCTTTCTTT

d_gene: .
j_gene: TRBJ1-2
abundance: .
v_gene: TRBV6-5
CDR3aa: CASRKLTESYGYTF
CDR3nt: TGTGCCAGCAGGAAACTCACAGAAAGCTATGGCTACACCTTC

d_gene: .
j_gene: TRBJ2-7
abundance: .
v_gene: TRBV4-2
CDR3aa: CASSQDQGYEQYF
CDR3nt: TGTGCCAGCAGCCAAGATCAGGGATACGAGCAGTACTTC

d_gene: TRBD1
j_gene: TRBJ1-4
abundance: few
v_gene: TRBV9
CDR3aa: CASSVGQGGEKLFF
CDR3nt: TGTGCCAGCAGCGTAGGACAGGGCGGTGAAAAACTGTTTTTT

d_gene: .
j_gene: TRBJ1-4
abundance: .
v_gene: TRBV6-5
CDR3aa: CASRLVGMTNEKLFF
CDR3nt: TGTGCCAGCCGACTCGTGGGTATGACTAATGAAAAACTGTTTTTT

d_gene: .
j_gene: TRBJ2-7
abundance: .
v_gene: TRBV2
CDR3aa: CASSERLYEQYF
CDR3nt: TGTGCCAGCAGTGAACGGCTCTACGAGCAGTACTTC

d_gene: .
j_gene: TRBJ2-1
abundance: few
v_gene: TRBV28
CDR3aa: CASSSQSVTEYNEQFF
CDR3nt: TGTGCCAGCAGTTCCCAAAGCGTGACAGAGTACAATGAGCAGTTCTTC

d_gene: .
j_gene: TRBJ2-4
abundance: .
v_gene: TRBV15
CDR3aa: CATSRDGRIQYF
CDR3nt: TGTGCCACCAGCAGAGATGGTAGAATTCAGTACTTC

d_gene: .
j_gene: TRBJ1-6
abundance: .
v_gene: TRBV19
CDR3aa: CATKGGNSPLHF
CDR3nt: TGTGCCACCAAGGGTGGCAATTCACCCCTCCACTTT

d_gene: TRBD1
j_gene: TRBJ2-5
abundance: .
v_gene: TRBV9
CDR3aa: CASSTRDRGRKETQYF
CDR3nt: TGTGCCAGCAGCACCCGGGACAGGGGGCGCAAGGAGACCCAGTACTTC

d_gene: .
j_gene: TRBJ1-5
abundance: .
v_gene: TRBV5-6
CDR3aa: CASSLASERSNQPQHF
CDR3nt: TGTGCCAGCAGCTTGGCGTCGGAGCGGAGCAATCAGCCCCAGCATTTT

d_gene: .
j_gene: TRBJ2-7
abundance: few
v_gene: TRBV18
CDR3aa: CASSPEAGADEQYF
CDR3nt: TGTGCCAGCTCACCCGAAGCAGGGGCGGACGAGCAGTACTTC

d_gene: TRBD1
j_gene: TRBJ2-7
abundance: .
v_gene: TRBV19
CDR3aa: CASKGPGGGEQYF
CDR3nt: TGTGCCAGTAAGGGGCCAGGGGGTGGCGAGCAGTACTTC

d_gene: .
j_gene: TRBJ1-3
abundance: .
v_gene: TRBV11-3
CDR3aa: CASSSRTAGNTIYF
CDR3nt: TGTGCCAGCAGCTCCCGGACAGCTGGAAACACCATATATTTT

d_gene: TRBD1
j_gene: TRBJ1-1
abundance: once
v_gene: TRBV20-1
CDR3aa: CSPGQGTEAFF
CDR3nt: TGCAGTCCAGGACAGGGCACTGAAGCTTTCTTT

d_gene: .
j_gene: TRBJ1-1
abundance: .
v_gene: TRBV7-2
CDR3aa: CASSLGGGRLMNTEAFF
CDR3nt: TGTGCCAGCAGCTTAGGGGGGGGCAGACTCATGAACACTGAAGCTTTCTTT

d_gene: TRBD2
j_gene: TRBJ2-1
abundance: .
v_gene: TRBV5-1
CDR3aa: CASSLRAPGRGNHNEQFF
CDR3nt: TGCGCCAGCAGCTTGCGGGCCCCGGGGCGGGGGAACCACAATGAGCAGTTCTTC

d_gene: TRBD1
j_gene: TRBJ2-7
abundance: once
v_gene: TRBV7-9
CDR3aa: CASSLRTGDSGEQYF
CDR3nt: TGTGCCAGCAGCCTCAGGACAGGGGACTCCGGCGAGCAGTACTTC

d_gene: .
j_gene: TRBJ1-1
abundance: .
v_gene: TRBV7-9
CDR3aa: CASSPLGGDTEAFF
CDR3nt: TGTGCCAGCAGCCCGCTGGGGGGTGACACTGAAGCTTTCTTT

d_gene: TRBD1
j_gene: TRBJ1-1
abundance: .
v_gene: TRBV30
CDR3aa: CAWIGKGQAGSEAFF
CDR3nt: TGTGCCTGGATTGGAAAAGGACAGGCCGGATCTGAAGCTTTCTTT

d_gene: TRBD2
j_gene: TRBJ2-1
abundance: .
v_gene: TRBV9
CDR3aa: CASSVGAGGPNEQFF
CDR3nt: TGTGCCAGCAGCGTAGGAGCGGGGGGGCCCAATGAGCAGTTCTTC

d_gene: .
j_gene: TRBJ1-1
abundance: .
v_gene: TRBV5-1
CDR3aa: CASSSQGFWGGDTEAFF
CDR3nt: TGCGCCAGCAGTTCTCAGGGATTCTGGGGGGGGGACACTGAAGCTTTCTTT

d_gene: .
j_gene: TRBJ2-3
abundance: .
v_gene: TRBV19
CDR3aa: CASNGGGTDTQYF
CDR3nt: TGTGCCAGTAATGGCGGGGGCACAGATACGCAGTATTTT

d_gene: .
j_gene: TRBJ2-3
abundance: .
v_gene: TRBV5-1
CDR3aa: CASTNSYTDTQYF
CDR3nt: TGCGCCAGCACAAACAGTTACACAGATACGCAGTATTTT

d_gene: TRBD1
j_gene: TRBJ1-2
abundance: few
v_gene: TRBV9
CDR3aa: CASSDHGTGNGYTF
CDR3nt: TGTGCCAGCAGCGACCACGGGACAGGGAATGGCTACACCTTC

d_gene: .
j_gene: TRBJ1-5
abundance: .
v_gene: TRBV4-1
CDR3aa: CASSQVGGQPQHF
CDR3nt: TGCGCCAGCAGCCAGGTTGGCGGTCAGCCCCAGCATTTT

d_gene: TRBD1
j_gene: TRBJ2-7
abundance: .
v_gene: TRBV2
CDR3aa: CASGQRTGLDEQYF
CDR3nt: TGTGCCAGCGGCCAACGGACAGGGTTGGACGAGCAGTACTTC

d_gene: .
j_gene: TRBJ1-1
abundance: .
v_gene: TRBV14
CDR3aa: CASSQATGRTEAFF
CDR3nt: TGTGCCAGCAGCCAAGCAACAGGGCGGACTGAAGCTTTCTTT

d_gene: .
j_gene: TRBJ1-5
abundance: .
v_gene: TRBV5-6
CDR3aa: CASSWGPGQGKPQHF
CDR3nt: TGTGCCAGCAGCTGGGGACCGGGTCAAGGTAAGCCCCAGCATTTT

d_gene: TRBD2
j_gene: TRBJ2-6
abundance: .
v_gene: TRBV7-3
CDR3aa: CASSPERGGSGANVLTF
CDR3nt: TGTGCCAGCAGCCCGGAGCGGGGAGGGAGTGGGGCCAACGTCCTGACTTTC

d_gene: TRBD2
j_gene: TRBJ2-1
abundance: .
v_gene: TRBV5-1
CDR3aa: CASSLAGEGYEQFF
CDR3nt: TGCGCCAGCAGCTTGGCGGGGGAGGGTTATGAGCAGTTCTTC

d_gene: .
j_gene: TRBJ2-3
abundance: .
v_gene: TRBV18
CDR3aa: CASSPGGTDTQYF
CDR3nt: TGTGCCAGCTCACCAGGGGGCACAGATACGCAGTATTTT

d_gene: .
j_gene: TRBJ2-2
abundance: .
v_gene: TRBV10-3
CDR3aa: CAISEGAGELFF
CDR3nt: TGTGCCATCAGTGAGGGTGCCGGGGAGCTGTTTTTT